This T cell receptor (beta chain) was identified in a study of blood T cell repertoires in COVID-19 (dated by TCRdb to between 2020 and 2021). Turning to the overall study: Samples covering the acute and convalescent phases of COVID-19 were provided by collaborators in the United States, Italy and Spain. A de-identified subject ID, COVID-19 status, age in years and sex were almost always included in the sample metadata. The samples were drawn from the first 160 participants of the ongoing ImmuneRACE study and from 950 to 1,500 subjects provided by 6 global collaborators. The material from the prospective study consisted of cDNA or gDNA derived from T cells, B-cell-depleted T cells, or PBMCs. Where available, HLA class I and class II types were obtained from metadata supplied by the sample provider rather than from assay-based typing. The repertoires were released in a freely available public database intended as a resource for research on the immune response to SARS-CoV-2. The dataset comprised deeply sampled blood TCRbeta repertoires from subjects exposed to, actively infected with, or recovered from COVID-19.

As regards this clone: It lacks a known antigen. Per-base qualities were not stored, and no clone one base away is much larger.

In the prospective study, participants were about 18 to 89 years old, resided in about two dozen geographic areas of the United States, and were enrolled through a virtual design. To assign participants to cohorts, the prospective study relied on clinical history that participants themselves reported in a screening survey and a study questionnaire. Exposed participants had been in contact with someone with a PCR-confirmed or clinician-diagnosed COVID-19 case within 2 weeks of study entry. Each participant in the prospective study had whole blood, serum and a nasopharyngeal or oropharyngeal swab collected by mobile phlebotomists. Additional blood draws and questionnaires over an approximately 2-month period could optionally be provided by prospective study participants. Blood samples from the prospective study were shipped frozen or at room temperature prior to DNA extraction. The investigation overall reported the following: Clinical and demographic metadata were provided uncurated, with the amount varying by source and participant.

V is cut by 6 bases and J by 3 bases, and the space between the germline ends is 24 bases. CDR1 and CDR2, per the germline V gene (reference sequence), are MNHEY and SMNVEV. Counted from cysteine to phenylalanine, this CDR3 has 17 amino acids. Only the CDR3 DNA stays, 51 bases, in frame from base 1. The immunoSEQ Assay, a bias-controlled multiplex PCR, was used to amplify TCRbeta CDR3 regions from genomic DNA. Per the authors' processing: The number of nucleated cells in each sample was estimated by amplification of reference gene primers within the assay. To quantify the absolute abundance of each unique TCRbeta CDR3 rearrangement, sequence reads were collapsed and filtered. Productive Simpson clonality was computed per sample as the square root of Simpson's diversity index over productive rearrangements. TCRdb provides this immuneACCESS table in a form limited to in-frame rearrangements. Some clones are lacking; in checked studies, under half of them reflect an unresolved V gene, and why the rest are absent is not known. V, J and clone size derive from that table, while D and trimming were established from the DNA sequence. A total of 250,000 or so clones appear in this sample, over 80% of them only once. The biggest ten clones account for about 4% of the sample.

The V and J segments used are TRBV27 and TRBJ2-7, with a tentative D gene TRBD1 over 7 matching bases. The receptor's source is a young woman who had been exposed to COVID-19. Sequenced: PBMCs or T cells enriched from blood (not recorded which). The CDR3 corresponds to CASRKLEGAIQHYEQYF. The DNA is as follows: TGTGCCAGCAGAAAGCTGGAGGGGGCGATCCAACACTACGAGCAGTACTTC.